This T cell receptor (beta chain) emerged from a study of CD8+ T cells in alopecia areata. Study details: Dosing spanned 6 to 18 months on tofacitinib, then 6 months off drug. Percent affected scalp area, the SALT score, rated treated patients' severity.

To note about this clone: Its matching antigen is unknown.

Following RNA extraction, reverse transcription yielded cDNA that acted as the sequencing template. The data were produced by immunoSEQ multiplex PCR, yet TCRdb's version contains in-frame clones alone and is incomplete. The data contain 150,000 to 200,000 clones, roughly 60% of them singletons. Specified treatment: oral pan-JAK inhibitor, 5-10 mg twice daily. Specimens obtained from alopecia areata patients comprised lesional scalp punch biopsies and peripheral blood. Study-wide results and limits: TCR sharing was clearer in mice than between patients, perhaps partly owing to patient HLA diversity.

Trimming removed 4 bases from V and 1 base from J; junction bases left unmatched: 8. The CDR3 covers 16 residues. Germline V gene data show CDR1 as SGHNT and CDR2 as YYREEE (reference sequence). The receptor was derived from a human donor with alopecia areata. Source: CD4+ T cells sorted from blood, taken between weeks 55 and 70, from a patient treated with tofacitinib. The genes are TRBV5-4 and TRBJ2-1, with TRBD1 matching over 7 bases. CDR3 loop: CASSPTGTASYNEQFF. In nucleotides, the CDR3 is TGTGCCAGCAGCCCGACCGGGACAGCGTCCTACAATGAGCAGTTCTTC.